This T cell receptor beta chain was sequenced in a study of blood T cells in healthy people across ages. Study-level background: T cells yielded about one barcoded beta molecule per two cells through template switching.

Primed by a sample-barcoded 5' primer and a J-beta primer mix, a second PCR proceeded for 7 to 11 cycles. The template-switch adaptor, which had 12 random nucleotides, put a tag on each cDNA molecule. TCRdb fed the 5' RACE reads into MiXCR, producing one record per CDR3 protein. The sample contains about 570,000 distinct CDR3 sequences, 25% to 30% of which appear only once. Worth noting for this clonotype: Antigen unknown.

Findings and limits, study-wide: CMV infection status of these donors was not known.

Caucasian, healthy and from Russia, the donors were aged between roughly 6 and 95. V gave up 4 bases and J gave up 5 bases; unmatched junction bases: 8. Germline V gives CDR1 LGHNA, CDR2 YNFKEQ. The CDR3 runs to 15 residues. The specimen was blood. The clonotype was recovered from a woman aged 70-85 years in good health. The J gene is TRBJ2-1, the V gene TRBV4-2, with TRBD1 matching over 7 bases. The CDR3 is CASSLTDRADNEQFF. The DNA for the CDR3 is TGTGCCAGCAGCCTTACAGACAGGGCCGACAATGAGCAGTTCTTC.